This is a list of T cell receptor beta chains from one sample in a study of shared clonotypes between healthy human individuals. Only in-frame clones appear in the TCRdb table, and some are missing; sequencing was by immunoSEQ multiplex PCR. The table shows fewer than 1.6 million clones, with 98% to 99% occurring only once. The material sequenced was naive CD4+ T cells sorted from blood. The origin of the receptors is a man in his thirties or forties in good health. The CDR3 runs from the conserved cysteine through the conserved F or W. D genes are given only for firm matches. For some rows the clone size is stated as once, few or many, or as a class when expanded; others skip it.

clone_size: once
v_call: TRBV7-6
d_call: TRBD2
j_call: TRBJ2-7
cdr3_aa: CASSELAGVTSYEQYF
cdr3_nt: TGTGCCAGCAGCGAACTAGCGGGAGTGACTTCGTACGAGCAGTACTTC

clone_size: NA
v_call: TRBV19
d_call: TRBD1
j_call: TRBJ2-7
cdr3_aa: CASSIVPGGLSSEQYF
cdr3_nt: TGTGCCAGTAGTATAGTCCCAGGGGGCCTATCGTCCGAGCAGTACTTC

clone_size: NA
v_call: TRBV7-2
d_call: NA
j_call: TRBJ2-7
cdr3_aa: CASSLDRPGDSYEQYF
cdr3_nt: TGTGCCAGCAGCTTAGATCGTCCGGGGGACTCCTACGAGCAGTACTTC

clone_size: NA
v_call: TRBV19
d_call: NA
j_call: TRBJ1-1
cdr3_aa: CASSSRSNTEAFF
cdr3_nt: TGTGCCAGTAGTTCCAGGAGCAACACTGAAGCTTTCTTT

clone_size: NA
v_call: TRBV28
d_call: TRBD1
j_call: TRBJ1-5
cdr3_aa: CASSERTGGNQPQHF
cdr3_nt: TGTGCCAGCAGTGAAAGGACAGGGGGCAATCAGCCCCAGCATTTT

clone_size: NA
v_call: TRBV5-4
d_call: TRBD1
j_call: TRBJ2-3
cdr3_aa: CASSLGQGVVDTQYF
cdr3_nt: TGTGCCAGCAGCTTGGGACAGGGGGTAGTAGATACGCAGTATTTT

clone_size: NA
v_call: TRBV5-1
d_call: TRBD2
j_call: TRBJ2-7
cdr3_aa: CASSAGTSGNEQYF
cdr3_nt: TGCGCCAGCAGCGCCGGGACTAGCGGCAACGAGCAGTACTTC

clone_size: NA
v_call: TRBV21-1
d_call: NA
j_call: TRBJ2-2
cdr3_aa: CASPEGPDYSNTGELFF
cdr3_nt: TGTGCCAGCCCCGAAGGGCCGGACTACTCGAACACCGGGGAGCTGTTTTTT

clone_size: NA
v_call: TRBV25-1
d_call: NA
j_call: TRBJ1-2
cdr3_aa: CASSGVLGVYGYTF
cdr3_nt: TGTGCCAGCAGTGGGGTCCTAGGAGTCTATGGCTACACCTTC

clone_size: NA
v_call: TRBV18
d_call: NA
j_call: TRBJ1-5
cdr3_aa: CASSPGGINQPQHF
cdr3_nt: TGTGCCAGCTCACCGGGCGGGATCAATCAGCCCCAGCATTTT

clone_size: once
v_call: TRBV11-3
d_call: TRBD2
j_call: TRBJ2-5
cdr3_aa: CASSPSGRVGQETQYF
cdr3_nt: TGTGCCAGCAGCCCTAGCGGGAGGGTCGGACAAGAGACCCAGTACTTC

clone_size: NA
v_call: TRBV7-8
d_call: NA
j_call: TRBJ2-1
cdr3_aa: CASSPRMGGYNEQFF
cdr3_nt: TGTGCCAGCAGCCCCCGGATGGGGGGATACAATGAGCAGTTCTTC

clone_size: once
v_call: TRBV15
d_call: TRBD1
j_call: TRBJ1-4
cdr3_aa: CATGRGRGEKLFF
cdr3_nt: TGTGCCACCGGGAGGGGGCGAGGTGAAAAACTGTTTTTT

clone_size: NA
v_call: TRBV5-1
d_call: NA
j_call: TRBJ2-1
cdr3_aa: CASSLPGAGNEQFF
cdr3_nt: TGCGCCAGCAGCTTGCCGGGGGCAGGGAATGAGCAGTTCTTC

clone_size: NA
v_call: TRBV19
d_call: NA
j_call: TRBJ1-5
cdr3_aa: CASVENSNQPQHF
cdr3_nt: TGTGCCAGTGTCGAGAATAGCAATCAGCCCCAGCATTTT

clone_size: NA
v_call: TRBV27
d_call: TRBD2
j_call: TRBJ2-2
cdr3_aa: CASSLAVNTGELFF
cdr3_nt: TGTGCCAGCAGTCTAGCGGTGAACACCGGGGAGCTGTTTTTT

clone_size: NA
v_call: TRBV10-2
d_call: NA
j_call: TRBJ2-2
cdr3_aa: CASEGKATTGELFF
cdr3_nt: TGCGCCAGCGAGGGGAAGGCGACCACCGGGGAGCTGTTTTTT

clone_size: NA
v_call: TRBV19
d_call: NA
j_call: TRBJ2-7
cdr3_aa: CASSMGAGLSYEQYF
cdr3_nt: TGTGCCAGTAGTATGGGGGCGGGCTTAAGCTACGAGCAGTACTTC

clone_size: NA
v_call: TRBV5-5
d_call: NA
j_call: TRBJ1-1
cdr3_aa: CASSLNWMNTEAFF
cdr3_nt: TGTGCCAGCAGCTTGAACTGGATGAACACTGAAGCTTTCTTT

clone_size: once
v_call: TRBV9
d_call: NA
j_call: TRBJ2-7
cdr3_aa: CASSVGGGTYEQYF
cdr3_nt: TGTGCCAGCAGCGTAGGTGGAGGCACCTACGAGCAGTACTTC

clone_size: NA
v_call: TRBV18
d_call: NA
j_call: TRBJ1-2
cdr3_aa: CASSPTAGLEIANYGYTF
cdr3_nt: TGTGCCAGCTCACCCACCGCGGGTCTTGAAATCGCTAACTATGGCTACACCTTC

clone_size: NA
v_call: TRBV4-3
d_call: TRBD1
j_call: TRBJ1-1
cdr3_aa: CASSQDAGTERNTEAFF
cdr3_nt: TGCGCCAGCAGCCAAGATGCCGGGACAGAGAGGAACACTGAAGCTTTCTTT

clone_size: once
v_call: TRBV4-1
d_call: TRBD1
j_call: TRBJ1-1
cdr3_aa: CASSRWTGGNTEAFF
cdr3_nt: TGCGCCAGCAGCAGGTGGACAGGGGGCAACACTGAAGCTTTCTTT

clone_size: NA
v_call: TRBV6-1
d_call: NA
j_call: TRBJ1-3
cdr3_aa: CASRLNWVLTNTIYF
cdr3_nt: TGTGCCAGCAGATTGAACTGGGTCTTGACAAACACCATATATTTT

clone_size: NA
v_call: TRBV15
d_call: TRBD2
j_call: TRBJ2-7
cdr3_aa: CATSPGGSSYEQYF
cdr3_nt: TGTGCCACCAGTCCTGGCGGGAGCTCCTACGAGCAGTACTTC

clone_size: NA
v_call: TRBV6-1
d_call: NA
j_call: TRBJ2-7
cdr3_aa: CASSVQYAEQYF
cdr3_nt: TGTGCCAGCAGTGTTCAATACGCCGAGCAGTACTTC

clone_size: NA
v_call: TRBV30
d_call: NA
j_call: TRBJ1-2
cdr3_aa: CAWRAGRWGYTF
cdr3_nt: TGTGCCTGGAGGGCGGGGCGATGGGGCTACACCTTC

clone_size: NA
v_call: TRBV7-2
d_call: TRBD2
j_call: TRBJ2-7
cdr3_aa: CASSANPGLVNEQYF
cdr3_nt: TGTGCCAGCAGCGCAAACCCGGGACTAGTCAACGAGCAGTACTTC

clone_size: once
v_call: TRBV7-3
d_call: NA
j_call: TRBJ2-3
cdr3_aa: CASSFGLSLGPDTQYF
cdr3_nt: TGTGCCAGCAGCTTTGGTCTTTCCCTGGGGCCAGATACGCAGTATTTT

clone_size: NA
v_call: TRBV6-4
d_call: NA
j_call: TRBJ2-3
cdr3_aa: CASSRGGAEDTQYF
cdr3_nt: TGTGCCAGCAGCCGCGGGGGCGCCGAAGATACGCAGTATTTT

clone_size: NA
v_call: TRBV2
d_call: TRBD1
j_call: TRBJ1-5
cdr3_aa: CASSVAGGSNQPQHF
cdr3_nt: TGTGCCAGCAGTGTTGCAGGGGGCAGCAATCAGCCCCAGCATTTT

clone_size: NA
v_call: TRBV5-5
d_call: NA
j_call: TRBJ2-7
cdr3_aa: CASSRDGPYEQYF
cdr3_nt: TGTGCCAGCAGCCGGGACGGACCCTACGAGCAGTACTTC

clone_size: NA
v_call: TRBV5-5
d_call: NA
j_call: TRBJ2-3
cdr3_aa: CASSLHQPPDTQYF
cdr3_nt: TGTGCCAGCAGCTTGCACCAACCCCCAGATACGCAGTATTTT

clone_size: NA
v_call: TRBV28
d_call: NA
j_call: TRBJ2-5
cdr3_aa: CASRTTTIVYQETQYF
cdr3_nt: TGTGCCAGCAGAACGACAACTATAGTTTACCAAGAGACCCAGTACTTC

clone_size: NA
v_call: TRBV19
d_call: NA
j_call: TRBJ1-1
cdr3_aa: CASSFDDGQSTEAFF
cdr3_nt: TGTGCCAGTAGCTTTGACGACGGACAGTCCACTGAAGCTTTCTTT

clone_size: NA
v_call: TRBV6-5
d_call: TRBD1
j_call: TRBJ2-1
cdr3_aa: CASSPGQGEIKQFF
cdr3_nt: TGTGCCAGCAGTCCGGGACAGGGGGAAATCAAGCAGTTCTTC

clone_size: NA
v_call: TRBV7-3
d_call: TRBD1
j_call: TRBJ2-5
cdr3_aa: CASSLRQGAWETQYF
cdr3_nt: TGTGCCAGCAGTTTAAGACAGGGGGCATGGGAGACCCAGTACTTC

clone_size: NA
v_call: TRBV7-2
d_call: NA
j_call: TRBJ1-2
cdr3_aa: CASSSLSRGAGYGYTF
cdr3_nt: TGTGCCAGCAGCTCCCTGAGCAGGGGTGCGGGCTATGGCTACACCTTC

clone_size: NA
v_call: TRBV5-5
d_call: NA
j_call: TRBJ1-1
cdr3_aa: CASSSQGNTEAFF
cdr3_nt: TGTGCCAGCAGCTCCCAGGGGAACACTGAAGCTTTCTTT

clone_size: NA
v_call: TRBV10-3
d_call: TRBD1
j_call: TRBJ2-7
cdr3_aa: CAISESKAKPDKPGQVFYEQYF
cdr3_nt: TGTGCCATCAGTGAGTCGAAGGCTAAACCGGACAAACCGGGACAGGTGTTTTACGAGCAGTACTTC

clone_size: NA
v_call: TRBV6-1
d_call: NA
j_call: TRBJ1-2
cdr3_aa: CASSSGRNYGYTF
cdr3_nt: TGTGCCAGCAGCTCCGGACGGAACTATGGCTACACCTTC

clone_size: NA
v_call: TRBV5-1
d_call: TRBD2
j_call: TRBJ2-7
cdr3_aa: CASSLVGGRTSYEQYF
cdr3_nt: TGCGCCAGCAGCTTGGTTGGCGGGAGGACCTCCTACGAGCAGTACTTC

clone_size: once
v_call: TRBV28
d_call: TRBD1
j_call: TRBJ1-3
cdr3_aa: CASSRTGGLGNTIYF
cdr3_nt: TGTGCCAGCAGTAGGACAGGGGGTCTTGGAAACACCATATATTTT

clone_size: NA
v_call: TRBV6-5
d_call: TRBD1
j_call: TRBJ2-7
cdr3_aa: CASSRGQGGYEQYF
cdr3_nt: TGTGCCAGCAGTCGGGGACAGGGAGGGTACGAGCAGTACTTC

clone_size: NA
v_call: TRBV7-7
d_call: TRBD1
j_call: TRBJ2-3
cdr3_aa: CASSRGTGGTDTQYF
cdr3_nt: TGTGCCAGCAGCCGAGGGACAGGGGGCACAGATACGCAGTATTTT

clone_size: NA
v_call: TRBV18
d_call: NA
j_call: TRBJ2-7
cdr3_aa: CASSLLWQGSSYEQYF
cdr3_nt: TGTGCCAGCTCACTCCTCTGGCAGGGCTCATCCTACGAGCAGTACTTC

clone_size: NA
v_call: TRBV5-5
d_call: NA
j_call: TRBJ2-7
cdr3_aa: CASSNEGDYEQYF
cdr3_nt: TGTGCCAGCAGCAACGAGGGGGACTACGAGCAGTACTTC

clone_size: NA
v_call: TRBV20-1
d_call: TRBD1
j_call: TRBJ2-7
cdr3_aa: CSADRGDEQYF
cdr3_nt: TGCAGTGCCGACAGGGGTGACGAGCAGTACTTC

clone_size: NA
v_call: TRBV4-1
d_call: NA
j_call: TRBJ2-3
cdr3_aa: CASSHVAAGQDTQYF
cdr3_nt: TGCGCCAGCAGCCACGTAGCGGCAGGGCAAGATACGCAGTATTTT

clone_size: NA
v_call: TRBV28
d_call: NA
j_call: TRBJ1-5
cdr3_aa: CASSFRGLGQPQHF
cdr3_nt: TGTGCCAGCTCTTTCAGGGGATTGGGGCAGCCCCAGCATTTT

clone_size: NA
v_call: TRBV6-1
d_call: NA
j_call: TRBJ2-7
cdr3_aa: CASSALDGPFEQYF
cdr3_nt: TGTGCCAGCAGTGCGTTGGACGGGCCATTCGAGCAGTACTTC

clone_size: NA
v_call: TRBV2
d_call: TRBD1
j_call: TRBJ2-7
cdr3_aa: CASSPDRASSYEQYF
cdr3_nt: TGTGCCAGCAGTCCGGACAGGGCAAGCTCCTACGAGCAGTACTTC

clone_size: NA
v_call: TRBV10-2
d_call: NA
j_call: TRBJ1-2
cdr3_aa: CASSEFGGANGYTF
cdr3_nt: TGCGCCAGCAGTGAGTTTGGGGGCGCGAATGGCTACACCTTC

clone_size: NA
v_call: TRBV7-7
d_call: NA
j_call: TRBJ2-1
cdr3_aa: CASSLGYNNEQFF
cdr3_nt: TGTGCTAGCAGCTTGGGGTACAACAATGAGCAGTTCTTC

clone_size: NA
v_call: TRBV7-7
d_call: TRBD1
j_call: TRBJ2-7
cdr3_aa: CASSLGTGGRYEQYF
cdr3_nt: TGTGCCAGCAGCTTGGGGACAGGGGGCAGGTACGAGCAGTACTTC

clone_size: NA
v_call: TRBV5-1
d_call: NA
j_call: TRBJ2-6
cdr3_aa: CASSLQEYPNSGANVLTF
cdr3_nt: TGCGCCAGCAGCTTGCAGGAATACCCAAACTCTGGGGCCAACGTCCTGACTTTC

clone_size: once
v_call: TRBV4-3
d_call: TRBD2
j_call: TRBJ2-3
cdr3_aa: CASSPLAGGPNTQYF
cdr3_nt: TGCGCCAGCAGCCCACTAGCGGGAGGGCCGAATACGCAGTATTTT

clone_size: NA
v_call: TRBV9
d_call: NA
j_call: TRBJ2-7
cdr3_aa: CASSGSSAPAYEQYF
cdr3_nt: TGTGCCAGCAGCGGTTCTAGCGCGCCTGCCTACGAGCAGTACTTC

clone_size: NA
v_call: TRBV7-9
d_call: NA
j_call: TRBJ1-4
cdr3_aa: CASSVSTGKLFF
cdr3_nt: TGTGCCAGCAGCGTTAGCACAGGGAAACTGTTTTTT

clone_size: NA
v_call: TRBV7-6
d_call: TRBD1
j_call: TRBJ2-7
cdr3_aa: CASSFLGQGAYEQYF
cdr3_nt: TGTGCCAGCAGCTTTCTTGGACAGGGGGCCTACGAGCAGTACTTC